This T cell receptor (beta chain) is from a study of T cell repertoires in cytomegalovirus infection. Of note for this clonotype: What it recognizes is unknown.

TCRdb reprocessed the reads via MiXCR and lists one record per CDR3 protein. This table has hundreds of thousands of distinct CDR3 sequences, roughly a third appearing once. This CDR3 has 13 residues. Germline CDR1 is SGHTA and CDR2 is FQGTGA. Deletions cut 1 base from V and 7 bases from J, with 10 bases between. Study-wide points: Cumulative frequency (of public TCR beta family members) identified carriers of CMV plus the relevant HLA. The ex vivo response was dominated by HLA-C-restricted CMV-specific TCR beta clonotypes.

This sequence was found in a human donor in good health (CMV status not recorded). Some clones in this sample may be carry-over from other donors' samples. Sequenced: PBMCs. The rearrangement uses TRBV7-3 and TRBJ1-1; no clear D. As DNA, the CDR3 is TGTGCCAGCAGCTTAATCCTACATAGTGAAGCTTTCTTT. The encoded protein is CASSLILHSEAFF. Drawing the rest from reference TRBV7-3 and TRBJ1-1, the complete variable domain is GAGVSQTPSNKVTEKGKYVELRCDPISGHTALYWYRQSLGQGPEFLIYFQGTGAADDSGLPNDRFFAVRPEGSVSTLKIQRTERGDSAVYLCASSLILHSEAFFGQGTRLTVV.